This T cell receptor (beta chain) was recovered during a study of blood T cell repertoires in COVID-19 (dated by TCRdb to 2020 to 2022). Notes on the research overall: Samples covering the acute and convalescent phases of COVID-19 were provided by collaborators in the United States, Italy and Spain. Samples were obtained from the ongoing ImmuneRACE study (first 160 participants) and from 1,254 subjects provided by 6 global collaborators. Where available, HLA class I and class II types were taken from metadata supplied by the sample provider and were not determined by assay-based typing. The prospective study material was composed of cDNA or gDNA derived from T cells, B-cell-depleted T cells, or PBMCs. Nearly every sample came with metadata listing a de-identified subject ID, COVID-19 status, age in years and sex. The repertoires were released in a freely available public database meant as a resource for research on the immune response to SARS-CoV-2. Deeply sampled blood TCRbeta repertoires from subjects exposed to, actively infected with, or recovered from COVID-19 were included in the dataset. The study at large found these results: The amount of clinical and demographic metadata varied by source and participant and was provided uncurated.

TCRbeta CDR3 regions were amplified from genomic DNA by means of the immunoSEQ Assay, a bias-controlled multiplex PCR. The study's processing was this. The number of nucleated cells in each sample was estimated by amplification of reference gene primers within the assay. To quantify the absolute abundance of each unique TCRbeta CDR3 rearrangement, sequence reads were collapsed and filtered. For each sample, productive Simpson clonality was calculated as the square root of Simpson's diversity index over productive rearrangements. TCRdb obtained this table from immuneACCESS and retained in-frame rearrangements with V and J assigned. These tables miss some clones; where compared with another copy, unresolved V genes account for less than half of the shortfall, and the remainder is unexplained. Clone size and V and J calls were adopted from that table, with D and trimming inferred from the DNA. This sample has over 150,000 clones in its table, and just under 85% of those were observed once. The ten biggest clones cover under 3.5% of the sample.

With respect to this clone: Its antigen remains undetermined. No base qualities exist here, and no much larger clone lies one base off it.

In Seattle, one collaborating source enrolled patients while the infection was active and tracked those patients longitudinally over the course of disease. Collaborating institutions collected whole blood in K2EDTA tubes following their own protocols. For TCRbeta analysis, collaborators shipped samples in one of three forms: frozen whole blood, isolated PBMCs, or DNA extracted from either of those sample types. The CDR3 starts with the cysteine, ends with the phenylalanine, and has 14 residues. CDR3 DNA is the only sequence kept; it has 42 bases, read in frame from the first base. From a lookup of the germline V gene, CDR1 and CDR2 are SNHLY and FYNNEI. At the junction V is shortened by 5 bases and J by 6 bases; bases outside the gene matches: 6.

What was sequenced was peripheral blood. The chain is made from TRBV2 and TRBJ2-1, with TRBD1 identical over 8 junction bases. The sequence derives from a woman older than 75 with COVID-19, enrolled during active disease. CDR3 region: CASSRQGISNEQFF. DNA sequence: TGTGCCAGCAGTCGACAGGGGATTAGCAATGAGCAGTTCTTC.